Shown below are 10 T cell receptor beta chains from a single sample sequenced in a study of post-analysis software for immune sequencing data. Study-level points and caveats: A handful of TRBV segments, including TRBV5-6, TRBV5-1 and TRBV20-1, were more frequent in patients than controls.

Antigens for these TCRs are unknown. Unique molecular identifiers were present in the TCR beta cDNA libraries. TCRdb independently ran MiXCR on the PCR reads; one entry per CDR3 protein. The sample lists more than 450,000 distinct CDR3 sequences; around 34% were seen once. Sequencing was carried out using blood. Source of these receptors: a girl younger than 18 with multiple sclerosis.

Points on this clonotype: One end of the junction does not line up with germline, which may come from a read error. V and J are TRBV12-3 or TRBV12-4 and TRBJ2-3; unclear D gene. This CDR3 has 14 residues. This CDR3 reads CASSRRVSTDAQYF. Here the CDR3 DNA reads TGTGCCAGCAGTCGCAGAGTTAGCACAGATGCGCAGTATTTT.

In this sample, this clonotype turned up many times. The V gene is TRBV29-1, the J gene TRBJ2-7; D perhaps matches TRBD1 (6 bases). Germline values: CDR1 SQVTM, CDR2 ANQGSEA. The CDR3 sequence is 11 residues long. V lost 6 bases and J 9 bases, leaving 15 bases between the germline ends. In nucleotides, the CDR3 is TGCAGCGTCCAACAGGGTCTCGGGCAGTACTTC. Protein: CSVQQGLGQYF.

The genes are TRBV27 and TRBJ2-5; the D gene is possibly TRBD2 (6 bases). Near its end, the DNA agrees better with TRBJ2-7, so the J call may be wrong. The CDR3 totals 13 residues. Germline loops: CDR1 MNHEY, CDR2 SMNVEV (reference sequence). CDR3 sequence: CASSKPDYYEQYF. The CDR3 coding sequence is TGTGCCAGCAGTAAACCGGACTACTACGAGCAGTACTTC.

This clonotype was seen a handful of times. The V gene is TRBV6-6, the J gene TRBJ1-1, with D possibly matching TRBD1 (6 bases). V was trimmed by 6 bases and J by 4 bases, leaving 12 bases between them. This CDR3 has 13 amino acids. CDR1 is MNHNY and CDR2 is SVGAGI in the germline V gene (reference sequence). The DNA for the CDR3 is TGTGCCAGCAGACAGGGTGCGAGCACTGAAGCTTTCTTT. As protein: CASRQGASTEAFF.

The chain has TRBV13 and TRBJ2-7; D is unresolved. CDR1 and CDR2 (germline): PRHDT, FYEKMQ (reference sequence). The CDR3 sequence is 14 residues long. DNA for the CDR3: TGTGCCAGCAGCCCCTCGGACCAAGTCTACGGGCAGTACGTC. It specifies CASSPSDQVYGQYV.

At least ten counts were recorded for this clonotype. This chain uses TRBV15 with TRBJ2-7; D gene ambiguous. V was cut by 1 base and J by 3 bases, with 19 bases left in between. The V gene's germline CDR1 is LNHNV and CDR2 YYDKDF (reference sequence). This CDR3 has 17 residues. CDR3 sequence (DNA): TGTGCCACCAGCAGAGTTCGTCCCGGTGGGTACCTCTACGAGCAGTACTTC. Translation: CATSRVRPGGYLYEQYF.

This clonotype has only a few counts. The chain recombines TRBV6-6 with TRBJ1-2; D is possibly TRBD1 (6 bases). V lost 2 bases and J 7 bases, leaving 8 bases between the germline ends. The CDR3 runs 12 residues. Germline V gene lookup returns CDR1 MNHNY and CDR2 SVGAGI (reference sequence). For the CDR3, the DNA is TGTGCCAGCAGTTACGCAGGGGCTGGCTACACCTTC. It encodes CASSYAGAGYTF.

This clonotype was detected only a few times. V usage is TRBV12-3 or TRBV12-4 and J usage is TRBJ1-6, with unresolved D. The CDR3 consists of 11 residues. Trimming shortened V by 8 bases and J by 13 bases, and 12 bases separated the two germline ends. DNA of the CDR3: TGTGCCAGCGGCCCCCCATGGCCCCTCCACTTT. This encodes CASGPPWPLHF.

Only a few counts were recorded for this clonotype. The gene calls are TRBV3-1 and TRBJ2-5; 11 bases match TRBD2. J lost 2 bases, V lost 2 bases, and 19 bases had no gene match. The CDR3 extends over 21 amino acids. Germline CDR1 and CDR2: LGHDT and YNNKEL (reference sequence). The chain's CDR3 is CASSQQSQGGLAGGHQETQYF. CDR3 nucleotide sequence: TGTGCCAGCAGCCAACAGTCTCAAGGGGGGCTAGCGGGGGGTCATCAAGAGACCCAGTACTTC.

This clonotype occurred many times. V and J are TRBV12-3 or TRBV12-4 and TRBJ2-1; either TRBD1 or TRBD2 may fit D (5 bases each). V shed 5 bases and J shed 4 bases, with 15 bases lying between them. CDR3 length: 15 amino acids. The CDR3 DNA is TGTGCCAGCAGTACAACAGGAGGCCGATACAATGAGCAGTTCTTC. Its protein is CASSTTGGRYNEQFF.